This TCR beta chain is drawn from a study of shared clonotypes between healthy human individuals. Study-wide results and caveats: Generation probabilities of non-shared clonotypes were lower (relative to those shared by all four donors). Depth of sequencing was expected to influence donor clonotype sharing. Generally, naive subsets came out with larger estimated richness than memory subsets.

Concerning this clone: The target antigen is unknown.

Measured with immunoSEQ multiplex PCR; TCRdb has only the in-frame clones, and not every one. Of about 1.4 million clones in the sample, about 96% were seen once. Germline CDR1 SGHAT, CDR2 FQNNGV. This CDR3 has 16 amino acids. The V gene end was trimmed by 3 bases and the J gene end by 5 bases; junction bases not matched to a gene: 9. The chain couples TRBV11-2 to TRBJ1-1, with TRBD1 matching over 10 bases. Input material: naive CD4+ T cells sorted from blood. Subset reported: CD45RA+ positively selected. The receptor was derived from a man younger than 45 in good health. The CDR3 region is CASSLGQGLPVTEAFF. DNA for the CDR3: TGTGCCAGCAGCTTGGGACAGGGGCTTCCTGTGACTGAAGCTTTCTTT.